The present entry profiles one TCR beta chain with its context. Antigen: not known. The entry originates in a study of cytomegalovirus exposure and HLA in healthy donors. Study at large: Some 91 million unique TCRs from HLA-typed donors were held in an early release of data.

V lost 3 bases to trimming and J lost 5 bases; unmatched junction nucleotides: 4. CDR3 length: 14 residues. The germline V gene encodes CDR1 PRHDT and CDR2 FYEKMQ (reference sequence). Study results and limitations: TCR beta V segments were, for the most part, productive about 87% or about 30% of the time in an earlier analysis. Reports showed the classifier diagnosing cytomegalovirus status with high specificity and sensitivity.

PCR used 60 Vbeta primers and 13 Jbeta primers. Method: immunoSEQ multiplex PCR; TCRdb's copy keeps in-frame clones and lacks some. In all, the sample yields 50,000 or so clones. Specimen: PBMCs. The clonotype comes from a man between 45 and 60 years old in good health and CMV-seropositive. This chain joins TRBV13 and TRBJ2-3; 8 bases line up with TRBD1. The CDR3 bases are TGTGCCAGCAGCTTCGACAGGGGAATAGATACGCAGTATTTT. It translates to CASSFDRGIDTQYF.